Listed below are T cell receptor beta chains from one sample, sequenced in a study of cytomegalovirus exposure and HLA in healthy donors. Using immunoSEQ multiplex PCR, the repertoire was profiled, and TCRdb retains in-frame clones only, with some absent. The table shows 60,000 to 75,000 clones, with 85% to 95% occurring only once. The specimen was PBMCs. The receptors derive from a woman aged 18-29 years in good health and CMV-seropositive. Each CDR3 is given with its conserved first and last residue. D genes are given only for firm matches. The size field is filled for only some rows; it gives once, few, many or a size class.

>TRBJ2-1|TRBV5-4|.|TRBD2
CASRPGTSGAYNEQFF
TGTGCCAGCAGGCCCGGGACTAGCGGGGCTTACAATGAGCAGTTCTTC
>TRBJ2-6|TRBV19|.|.
CASSISGSGANVLTF
TGTGCCAGTAGTATATCAGGATCCGGGGCCAACGTCCTGACTTTC
>TRBJ2-7|TRBV7-7|.|.
CASSPGHNYEQYF
TGTGCTAGCAGCCCGGGACACAACTACGAGCAGTACTTC
>TRBJ2-7|TRBV2|.|.
CASSEQSYEQYF
TGTGCCAGCAGTGAACAATCCTACGAGCAGTACTTC
>TRBJ1-1|TRBV6-5|.|.
CATGYGVANTEAFF
TGTGCCACCGGATACGGGGTGGCGAACACTGAAGCTTTCTTT
>TRBJ1-5|TRBV19|.|TRBD1
CASSRQGINQPQHF
TGTGCCAGTAGTCGACAGGGGATCAATCAGCCCCAGCATTTT
>TRBJ2-7|TRBV10-3|.|TRBD1
CAISEPTGPYEQYF
TGTGCCATCAGTGAGCCGACAGGGCCTTACGAGCAGTACTTC
>TRBJ2-7|TRBV28|.|TRBD2
CASRPTSGRSYEQYF
TGTGCCAGCAGGCCGACTAGCGGGAGATCCTACGAGCAGTACTTC
>TRBJ1-3|TRBV19|.|TRBD1
CASSGTGDGNTIYF
TGTGCCAGCTCCGGGACAGGGGATGGAAACACCATATATTTT
>TRBJ2-7|TRBV13|.|.
CASSERLKIYEQYF
TGTGCCAGCAGCGAACGACTGAAAATCTACGAGCAGTACTTC
>TRBJ1-5|TRBV5-1|.|.
CASIKPQHF
TGCGCCAGCATTAAGCCCCAGCATTTT
>TRBJ2-7|TRBV27|.|.
CASSLSLGVAYEQYF
TGTGCCAGCAGTTTATCATTAGGGGTCGCCTACGAGCAGTACTTC
>TRBJ1-2|TRBV4-1|.|.
CASSLERMGAEGYTF
TGCGCCAGCAGCCTTGAGAGGATGGGGGCGGAGGGCTACACCTTC
>TRBJ1-1|TRBV28|once|TRBD1
CASRPTGVNTEAFF
TGTGCCAGCAGACCCACAGGGGTCAACACTGAAGCTTTCTTT
>TRBJ2-1|TRBV9|.|TRBD2
CASSVRTSGIEQFF
TGTGCCAGCAGCGTTAGGACTAGCGGGATTGAGCAGTTCTTC
>TRBJ1-2|TRBV27|once|.
CASSFRTGNYGYTF
TGTGCCAGCAGTTTCCGGACGGGAAACTATGGCTACACCTTC
>TRBJ2-3|TRBV15|.|TRBD1
CATSRTGTGGLRLSSTDTQYF
TGTGCCACCAGCAGAACCGGGACAGGGGGACTCCGCCTTTCTAGCACAGATACGCAGTATTTT
>TRBJ1-5|TRBV11-2|.|.
CASSLVFQSPQHF
TGTGCCAGCAGCTTAGTTTTCCAGTCGCCCCAGCATTTT
>TRBJ2-5|TRBV28|.|.
CASRHWDLRDKTQYF
TGTGCCAGCAGACACTGGGACTTGCGTGATAAGACCCAGTACTTC
>TRBJ2-7|TRBV7-8|.|TRBD1
CASSFDRGPGVQYF
TGTGCCAGCAGCTTCGACAGGGGCCCAGGCGTGCAGTACTTC
>TRBJ2-5|TRBV18|.|TRBD2
CASSSGLAGAEETQYF
TGTGCCAGCTCCTCGGGACTAGCGGGGGCCGAAGAGACCCAGTACTTC
>TRBJ1-1|TRBV6-1|.|.
CASRRTEAFF
TGTGCCAGCCGGAGGACTGAAGCTTTCTTT
>TRBJ1-1|TRBV6-1|.|.
CASSEVGGPTEAFF
TGTGCCAGCAGTGAAGTTGGAGGCCCCACTGAAGCTTTCTTT
>TRBJ1-2|TRBV6-1|.|.
CASSGGVGGYTF
TGTGCCAGCAGTGGGGGGGTAGGCGGCTACACCTTC
>TRBJ1-1|TRBV30|.|.
CAWSVSLTEAFF
TGTGCCTGGAGTGTAAGCCTTACTGAAGCTTTCTTT
>TRBJ2-7|TRBV19|once|.
CASSIRLGAYEQYF
TGTGCCAGTAGTATAAGGCTAGGGGCCTACGAGCAGTACTTC
>TRBJ2-7|TRBV4-1|.|TRBD2
CASSPPGGRYEQYF
TGCGCCAGCAGCCCCCCCGGCGGGAGATACGAGCAGTACTTC
>TRBJ1-1|TRBV7-9|.|.
CASSGNHLGHLNTEAFF
TGTGCCAGCAGCGGAAACCACCTGGGACACTTGAACACTGAAGCTTTCTTT
>TRBJ2-5|TRBV4-1|.|.
CASSQGGVGGVETQYF
TGCGCCAGCAGCCAAGGGGGGGTAGGGGGCGTAGAGACCCAGTACTTC
>TRBJ2-7|TRBV5-6|.|.
CASSLALLYEQYF
TGTGCCAGCAGCTTGGCCCTCCTCTACGAGCAGTACTTC
>TRBJ2-3|TRBV5-1|.|.
CASGAVGGSTDTQYF
TGCGCCAGCGGAGCGGTGGGTGGCAGCACAGATACGCAGTATTTT
>TRBJ1-2|TRBV4-1|.|.
CASSPFPTLANYGYTF
TGCGCCAGCAGCCCCTTCCCGACACTAGCTAACTATGGCTACACCTTC
>TRBJ2-1|TRBV11-2|.|TRBD1
CASSSLRDRVNEQFF
TGTGCCAGCAGCTCCCTCCGGGACAGGGTCAATGAGCAGTTCTTC
>TRBJ2-2|TRBV30|.|.
CAWGGGTGNTGELFF
TGTGCCTGGGGGGGAGGGACAGGGAACACCGGGGAGCTGTTTTTT
>TRBJ1-2|TRBV5-5|.|.
CASSLDVLGAAGYTF
TGTGCCAGCAGCTTGGATGTTTTGGGGGCGGCGGGCTACACCTTC
>TRBJ1-6|TRBV11-1|.|TRBD1
CASSYHTGTAASPLHF
TGTGCCAGCAGCTACCACACCGGGACAGCCGCTTCACCCCTCCACTTT
>TRBJ2-1|TRBV9|.|.
CASSVARSSDEQFF
TGTGCCAGCAGCGTAGCTCGTAGTTCCGATGAGCAGTTCTTC
>TRBJ2-5|TRBV2|.|.
CASQRGETQYF
TGTGCCAGTCAAAGGGGGGAGACCCAGTACTTC
>TRBJ2-5|TRBV28|.|TRBD1
CASTRNRDREETQYF
TGTGCCAGCACTCGAAACCGGGACAGAGAAGAGACCCAGTACTTC
>TRBJ1-1|TRBV18|.|TRBD1
CASSPTGERTEAFF
TGTGCCAGCTCGCCGACAGGGGAAAGGACTGAAGCTTTCTTT
>TRBJ1-5|TRBV7-8|.|.
CASSFSQEVNQPQHF
TGTGCCAGCAGCTTCTCTCAGGAGGTCAATCAGCCCCAGCATTTT
>TRBJ1-1|TRBV5-4|.|TRBD1
CASSLGRGPYTEAFF
TGTGCCAGCAGCTTGGGGAGGGGGCCATACACTGAAGCTTTCTTT
>TRBJ2-5|TRBV7-8|.|TRBD2
CASSPEGREETQYF
TGTGCCAGCAGCCCAGAGGGGAGGGAGGAGACCCAGTACTTC
>TRBJ2-1|TRBV11-2|.|TRBD1
CASSLDPPGGTYNEQFF
TGTGCCAGCAGCTTAGATCCCCCAGGGGGCACCTACAATGAGCAGTTCTTC
>TRBJ2-2|TRBV27|.|TRBD1
CASSAPGGRTGELFF
TGTGCCAGCAGTGCGCCAGGGGGCCGTACCGGGGAGCTGTTTTTT
>TRBJ1-2|TRBV18|.|TRBD1
CASSPAGGIDYGYTF
TGTGCCAGCTCACCTGCAGGGGGAATTGACTATGGCTACACCTTC
>TRBJ2-1|TRBV28|.|.
CASSRETVSYNEQFF
TGTGCCAGCAGTCGAGAGACAGTATCCTACAATGAGCAGTTCTTC
>TRBJ2-5|TRBV7-9|.|.
CASSSIETQYF
TGTGCCAGCAGCTCTATCGAGACCCAGTACTTC